The 25 T cell receptor beta chains in this list originate from one sample, sequenced in a study of metastatic and nonmetastatic thyroid tumors (dated by TCRdb to the early 2020s). No patient had received any treatment before thyroid surgery. Library method: PCR. This sample was sequenced with an Illumina HiSeq 4000. TCRdb itself trimmed the public reads at Q25 with fastp, ran MiXCR and retained productive beta chains. The sample has some 40,000 clones on record, 13% of them singletons. More than 8% of the sample rests with the top ten. The source material was blood. The receptors derive from a female donor with papillary thyroid cancer or a benign thyroid nodule (not recorded which). Some clones in this sample may be carry-over from other donors' samples.

Many counts were recorded for this clone. The chain employs TRBV2 and TRBJ2-7, with D perhaps TRBD1 (6 bases). Per the germline V gene, CDR1 is SNHLY and CDR2 is FYNNEI. This CDR3 has 15 amino acids. Trimming shortened V by 5 bases and J by 2 bases, and 16 bases separated the two germline ends. Here the CDR3 reads CASSLTQGKAYEQYF. CDR3 nucleotides: TGTGCCAGCAGTCTGACCCAGGGGAAAGCCTACGAGCAGTACTTC.

This clone is classed as medium-sized. The rearrangement links TRBV6-1 to TRBJ1-1; 11 bases map to TRBD1. Germline-derived CDR1 and CDR2 are MNHNS and SASEGT. J gave up 5 bases and V 6 bases, and 11 bases lay outside the gene matches. This CDR3 is 16 amino acids long. This CDR3 reads CASRKPRTGGKTEAFF. The CDR3 DNA sequence: TGTGCCAGCAGAAAACCGAGGACAGGGGGCAAGACTGAAGCTTTCTTT.

On this clone itself: This may stem from a read error, because a much larger clone lies one nucleotide away. V usage is TRBV7-9 and J usage is TRBJ2-5; no reliable D call. The germline V and J ends were trimmed by 5 bases and 1 base, with 11 bases remaining between them. The germline gives CDR1 SEHNR, CDR2 FQNEAQ (reference sequence). CDR3 size: 14 residues. DNA of the CDR3: TGTGCCAGCAGCGGGGTGTCGAGCCAAGAGACCCAGTACTTC. The encoded protein is CASSGVSSQETQYF.

This clone was observed at least ten times. The V gene is TRBV4-1, the J gene TRBJ2-7; D possibly corresponds to TRBD2 (6 bases). The length of the CDR3 is 16 residues. Trimming took off 0 bases at V and 0 bases at J, with 12 bases between the two ends. Germline assignment: CDR1 MGHRA and CDR2 YSYEKL. The CDR3: CASSQDVGGSSYEQYF. DNA for the CDR3: TGCGCCAGCAGCCAAGATGTGGGGGGTAGCTCCTACGAGCAGTACTTC.

Sample share makes this clone medium-sized. This chain uses TRBV6-1 with TRBJ2-7; 10 bases match TRBD2. CDR1 is MNHNS, CDR2 SASEGT, per germline. The CDR3 runs 13 residues. V shed 7 bases, J shed 4 bases, and the junction held 4 bases outside the gene matches. The CDR3 spells CASIPAGGYEQYF. In nucleotides, the CDR3 is TGTGCCAGCATCCCAGCGGGAGGGTACGAGCAGTACTTC.

By frequency in the sample, this clone is medium-sized. The V call is TRBV6-1, the J call TRBJ2-2; 10 bases map to TRBD2. CDR3 length: 17 amino acids. Trimming cost V 5 bases and J 4 bases; bases outside gene matches: 10. CDR1 is MNHNS and CDR2 is SASEGT in the germline V gene. Here the CDR3 reads CASSNTWLAGVTGELFF. The CDR3 DNA follows: TGTGCCAGCAGTAATACGTGGCTAGCGGGAGTCACCGGGGAGCTGTTTTTT.

This clone showed up just a few times. V and J are TRBV6-2 or TRBV6-3 and TRBJ2-2, with D perhaps TRBD1 (5 bases). Germline V lookup: CDR1 MNHEY, CDR2 SVGEGT. The CDR3 is made up of 15 amino acids. Between the trimmed V and J ends, which lost 7 bases and 3 bases, there was a span of 15 bases. The CDR3 DNA sequence: TGTGCCAGCAAACCCTTAGGGGTTGACACCGGGGAGCTGTTTTTT. This encodes CASKPLGVDTGELFF.

There are many counts of this clone. V and J are TRBV30 and TRBJ2-1; weak D call: TRBD2 (7 bases). The length of the CDR3 is 14 residues. Germline V CDR1 and CDR2: GTSNPN, SVGIG (reference sequence). Trimming removed 5 bases at V and 4 bases at J, with 15 bases between. In DNA, the CDR3 is TGTGCCTGGGGCGGGGGCGGGAGATACAATGAGCAGTTCTTC. Residues: CAWGGGGRYNEQFF.

In this sample, this clone turned up many times. The chain carries TRBV7-9 and TRBJ2-7; perhaps TRBD1 as D (5 bases). V lost 5 bases and J 5 bases, leaving 10 bases between the germline ends. CDR1 is SEHNR and CDR2 is FQNEAQ in the germline V gene (reference sequence). This CDR3 comprises 12 residues. CDR3 bases: TGTGCCAGCAGCCCGGACAAGGACGAGCAGTACTTC. It yields the protein CASSPDKDEQYF.

V gene TRBV3-1 combines with J gene TRBJ2-7, with 7 bases that match TRBD2. There are 13 residues in the CDR3. Trimming removed 5 bases from V and 6 bases from J; junction bases left unmatched: 7. Germline loops: CDR1 LGHDT, CDR2 YNNKEL (reference sequence). The chain's CDR3 is CASSFGGTSEQYV. The CDR3 DNA is TGTGCCAGCAGCTTCGGGGGGACCTCCGAGCAGTACGTC.

This clone occurred many times. The rearrangement uses TRBV3-1 and TRBJ2-1, with D possibly matching TRBD2 (5 bases). The CDR3 has 16 amino acids. The ends were cut back, 1 base at V and 0 bases at J, with 10 bases in the middle. CDR1 and CDR2 from the germline V gene are LGHDT and YNNKEL (reference sequence). CDR3 nucleotide sequence: TGTGCCAGCAGCCAAGTGGGAGAGAGCTCCTACAATGAGCAGTTCTTC. Amino acid sequence: CASSQVGESSYNEQFF.

By share, this clone ranks as medium-sized. The CDR3 bases are TGTGCCAGCAGTTTTGGGGACAGGGATAATGAGCAGTTCTTC. It is translated as CASSFGDRDNEQFF. The chain recombines TRBV28 with TRBJ2-1, with TRBD1 matching 9 bases. Germline lookup yields CDR1 MDHEN and CDR2 SYDVKM. Trimming removed 3 bases from V and 7 bases from J; junction bases left unmatched: 4. This CDR3 comprises 14 residues.

This clone turned up a few times. The V call is TRBV6-5, the J call TRBJ1-2; D is undetermined. CDR1 and CDR2 from the germline V gene are MNHEY and SVGAGI. The CDR3 is 12 amino acids. V dropped 4 bases and J dropped 9 bases, with 12 bases sitting between them. This CDR3 is CASSSLYGCYTF. CDR3 nucleotide sequence: TGTGCCAGCAGTTCACTCTATGGATGCTACACCTTC.

The sample holds many counts of this clone. The J gene is TRBJ2-2, the V gene TRBV14; D perhaps matches TRBD1 (5 bases). This CDR3 is built from 15 residues. V lost 4 bases, J lost 3 bases, and 12 bases lay in between. Germline V gene sequence: CDR1 SGHDN, CDR2 FVKESK. The CDR3 region is CASSRRLRDTGELFF. The CDR3 DNA follows: TGTGCCAGCAGCCGACGCCTCAGGGACACCGGGGAGCTGTTTTTT.

This clone has just a few counts. The chain employs TRBV27 and TRBJ2-1, with 12 bases matching TRBD2. This CDR3 spans 16 amino acids. V lost 4 bases and J lost 7; bases outside the gene matches: 8. Germline lookup yields CDR1 MNHEY and CDR2 SMNVEV (reference sequence). CDR3 DNA sequence: TGTGCCAGCAGTTCAAGACTAGCGGGAGAATTAAATGAGCAGTTCTTC. It encodes CASSSRLAGELNEQFF.

This clone was seen a handful of times. The chain has TRBV5-5 and TRBJ1-5; D not resolved. The V gene's germline CDR1 is SGHKS and CDR2 YYEKEE (reference sequence). The CDR3 covers 15 residues. The V end was cut by 3 bases, the J end by 0 bases, with 10 bases between. The CDR3 bases are TGTGCCAGCAGCTCGGACGTATATAGCAATCAGCCCCAGCATTTT. This encodes CASSSDVYSNQPQHF.

In this sample, this clone turned up many times. The rearrangement uses TRBV13 and TRBJ1-6; a weak D match, TRBD1 (6 bases). V was clipped by 4 bases and J by 0 bases, with 13 bases between them. CDR1 and CDR2 (germline): PRHDT, FYEKMQ (reference sequence). The CDR3 consists of 17 residues. The CDR3 is CASSWTEGSSYNSPLHF. The DNA of the CDR3 is TGTGCCAGCAGCTGGACAGAAGGTAGCTCCTATAATTCACCCCTCCACTTT.

This clone was seen repeatedly, ten times or more. The rearrangement joins TRBV2 to TRBJ2-1, with 10 positions matching TRBD2. The CDR3 consists of 13 residues. The ends lost 3 bases at V and 12 bases at J; junction bases unmatched: 5. Germline V lookup: CDR1 SNHLY, CDR2 FYNNEI. The CDR3 reads CASSEEREGGQFF. The CDR3 region has the DNA TGTGCCAGCAGTGAGGAGCGGGAGGGGGGGCAGTTCTTC.

Ten or more counts support this clone. This chain uses TRBV27 with TRBJ2-1; D is unresolved. Trimming pared 2 bases from V and 0 bases from J, leaving 8 bases between. Germline assignment: CDR1 MNHEY and CDR2 SMNVEV (reference sequence). The CDR3 spans 15 residues. DNA for the CDR3: TGTGCCAGCAGTTTACTCCTTAGCTCCTACAATGAGCAGTTCTTC. As protein: CASSLLLSSYNEQFF.

This clone was observed many times. The J gene is TRBJ2-1, the V gene TRBV11-1; 11 bases agree with TRBD2. Trimming removed 4 bases from V and 4 bases from J; junction bases left unmatched: 3. Looked up from germline, CDR1 is SGHAT and CDR2 is FQDESV (reference sequence). CDR3 length: 15 amino acids. The chain's CDR3 is CASSSGLAEYNEQFF. The CDR3 DNA reads TGTGCCAGCAGCTCGGGACTAGCGGAATACAATGAGCAGTTCTTC.

In its sample, this clone was seen many times. The CDR3 region is CASSWSGALNIQYF. The CDR3 region has the DNA TGTGCCAGCAGCTGGTCCGGGGCCCTAAACATTCAGTACTTC. The V call is TRBV7-9, the J call TRBJ2-4; D assignment may be TRBD1 or TRBD2 (5 bases each). Between the trimmed V and J ends, which lost 4 bases and 6 bases, there was a span of 13 bases. This CDR3 is 14 amino acids long. Germline lookup yields CDR1 SEHNR and CDR2 FQNEAQ (reference sequence).

To note about this clone: An end of the junction differs from the germline gene, which may be a read error. The gene calls are TRBV28 and TRBJ2-2, with D perhaps TRBD1 (5 bases). This CDR3 is 15 amino acids long. Germline loops: CDR1 MDHEN, CDR2 SYDVKM. The CDR3 nucleotides are TGTGCCAGCAGTTTAGGGGTGCAGGGCACCTGGGAGCTGTTTTTT. It specifies CASSLGVQGTWELFF.

This clone was recorded at least ten times. The chain is built from TRBV28 and TRBJ1-1, with D possibly TRBD1 on 6 matching bases. V lost 5 bases, J lost 0 bases, and 13 bases lay in between. The CDR3 length is 15 residues. In germline, CDR1 is MDHEN, CDR2 SYDVKM. CDR3 nucleotides: TGTGCCAGCAGTACTCCCGGGGACATGAACACTGAAGCTTTCTTT. Protein: CASSTPGDMNTEAFF.

There are many counts of this clone. The genes are TRBV30 and TRBJ1-1, with 7 bases aligning to TRBD1. From germline, CDR1 is GTSNPN and CDR2 SVGIG (reference sequence). J was trimmed by 11 bases and V by 1 base; bases with no gene match: 7. The CDR3 totals 12 residues. CDR3 DNA sequence: TGTGCCTGGAGTGAGGAGGACAGGAAGGCTTTCTTT. Translation: CAWSEEDRKAFF.

This clone was found many times. The rearrangement joins TRBV6-1 to TRBJ2-3; 9 bases line up with TRBD2. V shed 5 bases and J 4 bases; nucleotides not matched to a gene: 7. This CDR3 is 15 amino acids long. Germline V gives CDR1 MNHNS, CDR2 SASEGT. CDR3 in amino acids: CASSLAGGSADTQYF. The DNA of the CDR3 is TGTGCCAGCAGTCTCGCGGGGGGGTCAGCAGATACGCAGTATTTT.